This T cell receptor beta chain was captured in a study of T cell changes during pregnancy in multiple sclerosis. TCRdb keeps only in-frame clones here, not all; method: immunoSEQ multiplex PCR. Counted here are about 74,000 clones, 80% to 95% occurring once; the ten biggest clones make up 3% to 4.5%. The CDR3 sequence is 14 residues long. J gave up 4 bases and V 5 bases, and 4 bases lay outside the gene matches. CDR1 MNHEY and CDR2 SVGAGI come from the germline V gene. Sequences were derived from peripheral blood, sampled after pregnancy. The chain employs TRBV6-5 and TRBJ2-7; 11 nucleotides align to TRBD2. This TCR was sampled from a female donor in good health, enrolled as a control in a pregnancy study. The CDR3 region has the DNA TGTGCCAGCAGTACTAGCGGGAGAGGATACGAGCAGTACTTC. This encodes CASSTSGRGYEQYF.